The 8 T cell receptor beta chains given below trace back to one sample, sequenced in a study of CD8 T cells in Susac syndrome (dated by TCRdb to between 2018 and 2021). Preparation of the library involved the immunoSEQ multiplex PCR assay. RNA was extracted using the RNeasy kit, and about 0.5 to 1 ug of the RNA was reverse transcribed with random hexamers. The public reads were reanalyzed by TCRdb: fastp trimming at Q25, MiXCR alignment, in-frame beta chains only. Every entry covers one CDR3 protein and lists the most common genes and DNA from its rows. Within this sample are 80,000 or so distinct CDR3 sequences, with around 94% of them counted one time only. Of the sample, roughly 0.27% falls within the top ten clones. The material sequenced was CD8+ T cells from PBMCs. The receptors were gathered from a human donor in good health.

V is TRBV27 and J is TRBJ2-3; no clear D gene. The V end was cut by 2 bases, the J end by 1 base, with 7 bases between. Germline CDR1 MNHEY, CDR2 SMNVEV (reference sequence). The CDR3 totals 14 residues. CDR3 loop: CASSLREGTDTQYF. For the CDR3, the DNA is TGTGCCAGCAGTTTAAGGGAAGGCACAGATACGCAGTATTTT.

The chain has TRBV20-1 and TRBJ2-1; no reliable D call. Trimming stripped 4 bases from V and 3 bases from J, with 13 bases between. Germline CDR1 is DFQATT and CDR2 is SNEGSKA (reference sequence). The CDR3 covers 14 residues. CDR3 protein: CSANRWVGYNEQFF. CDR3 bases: TGCAGTGCTAACCGGTGGGTGGGCTACAATGAGCAGTTCTTC.

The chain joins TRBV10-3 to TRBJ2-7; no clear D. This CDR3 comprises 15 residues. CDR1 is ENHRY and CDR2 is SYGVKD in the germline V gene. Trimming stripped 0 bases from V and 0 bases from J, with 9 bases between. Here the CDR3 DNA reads TGTGCCATCAGTGAGTCGGCAGGATACTCCTACGAGCAGTACTTC. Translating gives CAISESAGYSYEQYF.

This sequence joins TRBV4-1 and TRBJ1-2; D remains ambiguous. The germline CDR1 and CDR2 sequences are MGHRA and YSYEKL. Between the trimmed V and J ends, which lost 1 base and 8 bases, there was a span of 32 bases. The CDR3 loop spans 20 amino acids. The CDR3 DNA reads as TGCGCCAGCAGCCAAGGTTCGTCAGGCTTTTTGACGGGAGAACCTTTAGGCTACACCTTC. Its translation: CASSQGSSGFLTGEPLGYTF.

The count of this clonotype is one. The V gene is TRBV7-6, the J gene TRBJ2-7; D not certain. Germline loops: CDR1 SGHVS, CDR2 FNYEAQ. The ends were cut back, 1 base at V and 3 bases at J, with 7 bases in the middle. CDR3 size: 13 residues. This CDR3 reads CASSLESDYEQYF. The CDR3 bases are TGTGCCAGCAGCTTAGAGTCAGACTACGAGCAGTACTTC.

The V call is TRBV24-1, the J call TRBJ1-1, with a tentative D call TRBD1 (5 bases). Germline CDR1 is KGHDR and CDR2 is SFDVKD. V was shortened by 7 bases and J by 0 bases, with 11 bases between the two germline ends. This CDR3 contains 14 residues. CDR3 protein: CATRQGSMNTEAFF. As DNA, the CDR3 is TGTGCCACCAGGCAGGGCAGTATGAACACTGAAGCTTTCTTT.

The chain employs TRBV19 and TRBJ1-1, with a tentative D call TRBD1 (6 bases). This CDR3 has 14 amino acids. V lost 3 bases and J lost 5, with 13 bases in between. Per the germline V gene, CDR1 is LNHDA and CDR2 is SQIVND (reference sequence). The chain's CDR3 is CASSIQGMWTEAFF. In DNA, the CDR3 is TGTGCCAGTAGTATCCAGGGGATGTGGACTGAAGCTTTCTTT.

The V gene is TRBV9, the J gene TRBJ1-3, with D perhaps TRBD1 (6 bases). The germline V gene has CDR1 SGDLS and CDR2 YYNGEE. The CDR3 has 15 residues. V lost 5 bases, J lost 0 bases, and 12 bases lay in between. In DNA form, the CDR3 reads TGTGCCAGCAGGCCAAGGGACAACTCTGGAAACACCATATATTTT. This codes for CASRPRDNSGNTIYF.